This TCR beta chain came from a study of cytomegalovirus exposure and HLA in healthy donors. The V and J ends lost 0 bases and 4 bases respectively, with 14 bases between them. Germline CDR1 reads MGHRA; CDR2 reads YSYEKL. CDR3 size: 16 residues. PCR involved 60 Vbeta and 13 Jbeta primers. Measured with immunoSEQ multiplex PCR; TCRdb has only the in-frame clones, and not every one. The sample lists 130,000 or so clones, 77% occurring once. What was sequenced was PBMCs. The rearrangement uses TRBV4-1 and TRBJ2-3; a possible D gene is TRBD2 (7 bases). The sequence came from a woman aged 40 to 50 in good health and CMV-seronegative. CDR3 DNA: TGCGCCAGCAGCCAAGAATTTGCGGGGGCCTCAGATACGCAGTATTTT. Translating gives CASSQEFAGASDTQYF.